This T cell receptor (beta chain) was identified during a study of blood T cell repertoires in COVID-19. The overall study: Material from acute and convalescent COVID-19 was sourced from the United States, Italy and Spain. In each case, the material was cDNA or gDNA derived from T cells, B-cell-depleted T cells, or PBMCs.

Germline V gives CDR1 MNHNY, CDR2 SVGAGI (reference sequence). V gave up 6 bases and J gave up 8 bases, with 16 bases separating them. This CDR3 contains 13 residues. The authors' processing: Counts of nucleated cells, estimated from reference gene primer amplification, were obtained. Method: immunoSEQ multiplex PCR; TCRdb's copy keeps in-frame clones and lacks some. From that table come the V and J calls and clone size; the DNA was used to work out D and trimming. The sample carries 200,000 or so clones, approximately 91% recorded once. J is TRBJ1-2 and V is TRBV6-6; D possibly corresponds to TRBD1 (5 bases). The TCR originated in a man aged 70 or older with active or convalescent COVID-19. The sequenced material came from peripheral blood. CDR3 nucleotide sequence: TGTGCCAGCAGGCAGACAGATTCAGGGGGCTACACCTTC. Protein sequence: CASRQTDSGGYTF.